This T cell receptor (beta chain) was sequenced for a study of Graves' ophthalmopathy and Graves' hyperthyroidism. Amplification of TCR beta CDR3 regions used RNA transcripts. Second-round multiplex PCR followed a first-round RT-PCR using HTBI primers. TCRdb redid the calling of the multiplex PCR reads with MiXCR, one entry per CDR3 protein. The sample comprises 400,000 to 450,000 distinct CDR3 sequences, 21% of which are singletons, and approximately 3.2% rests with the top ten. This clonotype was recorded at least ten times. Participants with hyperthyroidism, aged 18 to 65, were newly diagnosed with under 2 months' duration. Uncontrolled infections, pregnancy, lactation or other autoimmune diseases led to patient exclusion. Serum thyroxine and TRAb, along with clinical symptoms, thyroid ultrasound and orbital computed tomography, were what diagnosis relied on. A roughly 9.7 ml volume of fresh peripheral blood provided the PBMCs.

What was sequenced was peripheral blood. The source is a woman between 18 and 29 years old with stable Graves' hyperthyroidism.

The CDR3 sequence is CASSQEWGLDGYTF. Written as DNA, the CDR3 is TGTGCCAGCAGCCAAGAGTGGGGACTGGATGGCTACACCTTC. The gene calls are TRBV14 and TRBJ1-2, with D perhaps matching TRBD1 (5 bases). In germline, CDR1 is SGHDN, CDR2 FVKESK. The CDR3 runs 14 residues. V lost 0 bases, J lost 6 bases, and 11 bases lay in between.